This passage covers 2 T cell receptor beta chains from one sample sequenced in a study of T cells after yellow fever vaccination (dated by TCRdb to 2018 to 2020). The method behind the library was 5' RACE. The run used an Illumina HiSeq 2500. Clones were called with MiXCR by TCRdb after fastp trimmed the public reads at Q25, and only in-frame beta chains were retained. Each CDR3 protein appears once, grouped with its most common genes and DNA. For this sample the table gives about 150,000 distinct CDR3 sequences, of which 5.5% to 8% were detected only once. The ten largest make up 2.5% to 3.5% of the sample. Explained via the paper, the treatment or condition label denotes: live attenuated yellow fever vaccine strain. The source was CD4+ T cells sorted from PBMCs, collected on the day of the first yellow fever vaccination. These receptors were obtained from a man aged 18 to 29 who received the YFV17D yellow fever vaccine.

This clonotype was counted many times. The rearrangement uses TRBV24-1 and TRBJ2-1; D might be TRBD1 (5 bases). V was shortened by 4 bases and J by 9 bases, with 12 bases between the two germline ends. The CDR3 has 13 amino acids. Germline V lookup: CDR1 KGHDR, CDR2 SFDVKD. Written as DNA, the CDR3 is TGTGCCACCAGTGAAGCAGGGTTGGGTGAGCAGTTCTTC. Translating gives CATSEAGLGEQFF.

This clonotype was found many times. The chain recombines TRBV28 with TRBJ2-3; D possibly corresponds to TRBD1 (6 bases). The CDR3 is 14 amino acids. Trimming took off 6 bases at V and 4 bases at J, with 14 bases between the two ends. CDR1 and CDR2 from the germline V gene are MDHEN and SYDVKM. In DNA, the CDR3 is TGTGCCAGCAGCATCGACAGGAATTCAGATACGCAGTATTTT. Residues: CASSIDRNSDTQYF.